This TCR beta chain stems from a study of T cell responses to AZD1222 COVID-19 vaccine. For the study at large: Pooled samples include second doses given at about 4 or 12 weeks.

Assay used: immunoSEQ multiplex PCR; TCRdb lists only in-frame clones, some missing. Of 90,000 to 110,000 clones in the sample, 91% were seen once. Study-wide points: Once two AZD1222 doses were given, Spike-specific TCR breadth and depth went up. Unmutated variant regions are reportedly the target of nearly half of TCRs that are spike-specific. It should be noted that donors were predominantly white British and more often female, and clonal diversity was possibly underestimated.

The ends lost 0 bases at V and 6 bases at J; junction bases unmatched: 3. CDR1 and CDR2 from the germline V gene are SGHDT and YYEEEE. The CDR3 length is 15 residues. A word on this clone: What it binds is not known.

This chain links TRBV5-6 with TRBJ1-5, with 10 positions matching TRBD1. This clonotype originated in an adult in good health. The specimen comprised peripheral blood, sampled on day 0 of AZD1222 vaccination. The CDR3 coding sequence is TGTGCCAGCAGCTTGGGACAGGGGGCTCTTCAGCCCCAGCATTTT. Its translation: CASSLGQGALQPQHF.